This TCR beta chain was documented in a study of blood T cell repertoires in COVID-19. Study-wide background: Samples of COVID-19 (acute and convalescent) were obtained from the United States, Italy and Spain. The cDNA or gDNA used as material had been derived from T cells, B-cell-depleted T cells, or PBMCs.

This clone appeared a few times. Germline-derived CDR1 and CDR2 are SGHNT and YYREEE (reference sequence). V shed 1 base, J shed 5 bases, and the junction held 2 bases outside the gene matches. This CDR3 is built from 16 residues. How the authors handled the data: Amplification with reference gene primers provided the estimates of nucleated cell counts. Repertoires were generated with immunoSEQ multiplex PCR, while TCRdb's copy carries only in-frame clones and drops some. From that table come the V and J calls and clone size; the DNA was used to work out D and trimming. Of some 80,000 clones listed, around 81% are singletons.

The chain employs TRBV5-4 and TRBJ2-1, with 14 bases aligning to TRBD2. The TCR was taken from an elderly man with acute or convalescent COVID-19. Specimen: peripheral blood. CDR3 bases: TGTGCCAGCAGCTTGAGGGGACTAGCGGGAGACAATGAGCAGTTCTTC. It specifies CASSLRGLAGDNEQFF. Using reference TRBV5-4 and TRBJ2-1 for the parts outside the CDR3, the full variable domain is ETGVTQSPTHLIKTRGQQVTLRCSSQSGHNTVSWYQQALGQGPQFIFQYYREEENGRGNFPPRFSGLQFPNYSSELNVNALELDDSALYLCASSLRGLAGDNEQFFGPGTRLTVL.